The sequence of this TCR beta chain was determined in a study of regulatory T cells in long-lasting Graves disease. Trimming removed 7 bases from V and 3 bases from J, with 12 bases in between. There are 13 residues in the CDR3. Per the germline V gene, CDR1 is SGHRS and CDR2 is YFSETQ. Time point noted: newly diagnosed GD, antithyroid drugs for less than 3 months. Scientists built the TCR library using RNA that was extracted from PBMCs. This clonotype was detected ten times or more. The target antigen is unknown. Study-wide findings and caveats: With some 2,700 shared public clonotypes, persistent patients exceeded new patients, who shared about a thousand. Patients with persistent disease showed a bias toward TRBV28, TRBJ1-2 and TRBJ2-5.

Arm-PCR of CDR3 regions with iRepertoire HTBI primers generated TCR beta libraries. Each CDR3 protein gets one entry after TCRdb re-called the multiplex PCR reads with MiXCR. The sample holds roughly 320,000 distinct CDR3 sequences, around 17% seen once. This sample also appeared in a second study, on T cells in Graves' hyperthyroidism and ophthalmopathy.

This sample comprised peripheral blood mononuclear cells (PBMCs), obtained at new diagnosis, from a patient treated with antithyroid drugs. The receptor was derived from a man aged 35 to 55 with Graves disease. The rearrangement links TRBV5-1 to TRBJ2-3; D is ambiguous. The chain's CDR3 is CASRRARTDTQYF. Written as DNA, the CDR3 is TGCGCCAGCCGACGGGCGCGGACAGATACGCAGTATTTT. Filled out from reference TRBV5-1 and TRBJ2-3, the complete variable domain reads KAGVTQTPRYLIKTRGQQVTLSCSPISGHRSVSWYQQTPGQGLQFLFEYFSETQRNKGNFPGRFSGRQFSNSRSEMNVSTLELGDSALYLCASRRARTDTQYFGPGTRLTVL.